This is a list of T cell receptor beta chains from one sample in a study of Ad26.COV2.S vaccination and SARS-CoV-2 variants. Method: immunoSEQ multiplex PCR; TCRdb's copy keeps in-frame clones and lacks some. The sample lists about 180,000 clones; around nine tenths were seen once. Sequenced material: peripheral blood, taken after recovery from COVID-19. The origin of the receptors is a human donor who had recovered from COVID-19. Both conserved end residues are part of each CDR3. D genes are given only for firm matches. Only part of the rows carry a size: once, few, many, or a class if the clone is expanded.

D,V,size,J,DNA,CDR3
NA,TRBV30,NA,TRBJ1-5,TGTGCCTGGAGTCCCCCAGGGAACCAGCCCCAGCATTTT,CAWSPPGNQPQHF
TRBD1,TRBV28,NA,TRBJ1-1,TGTGCCAGTCCGGGACAGGGGGCGCGAATGAACACTGAAGCTTTCTTT,CASPGQGARMNTEAFF
NA,TRBV2,NA,TRBJ1-4,TGTGCCAGCCAGGGTCTTAATGAAAAACTGTTTTTT,CASQGLNEKLFF
NA,TRBV5-6,NA,TRBJ1-2,TGTGCCAGCAGGGACCCGTGGGACGCTAACTATGGCTACACCTTC,CASRDPWDANYGYTF
NA,TRBV21-1,NA,TRBJ2-7,TGTGCCAGCAACGAGCAGTACTTC,CASNEQYF
NA,TRBV3-1/TRBV3-2,NA,TRBJ1-1,TGTGCCAGCAGCCAAGTTGATACAGGAAACACTGAAGCTTTCTTT,CASSQVDTGNTEAFF
NA,TRBV27,NA,TRBJ2-1,TGTGCCAGCTCTATAGACCACAGGGGGGGAGTCTACAATGAGCAGTTCTTC,CASSIDHRGGVYNEQFF
NA,TRBV15,few,TRBJ1-2,TGTGCCACCAGCAGAGAAGGGTCGGTGGCTGGCTACACCTTC,CATSREGSVAGYTF
TRBD2,TRBV5-1,once,TRBJ2-5,TGCGCCAGCAGCCCTAGCGGTCAAGAGACCCAGTACTTC,CASSPSGQETQYF
NA,TRBV11-2,once,TRBJ1-5,TGTGCCAGCAGCTTAGGGGACCACGGGAATCAGCCCCAGCATTTT,CASSLGDHGNQPQHF
NA,TRBV5-8,NA,TRBJ2-1,TGTGCCAGCAGACCCTGGACGTCAAGCGGTGAGCAGTTCTTC,CASRPWTSSGEQFF
TRBD1,TRBV29-1,NA,TRBJ2-7,TGCAGCGTTGTCGGGACAGGGCCTTCCTACGAGCAGTACTTC,CSVVGTGPSYEQYF
TRBD1,TRBV11-2,NA,TRBJ2-3,TGTGCCAGCAGCTTAGATGGGGACAGGGCCTACACAGATACGCAGTATTTT,CASSLDGDRAYTDTQYF
TRBD1,TRBV10-3,NA,TRBJ1-2,TGTGCCATCAGTGTTCCGGGACAGGGGAAATACTATGGCTACACCTTC,CAISVPGQGKYYGYTF
TRBD2,TRBV10-3,once,TRBJ2-3,TGTGCCATCAGCACTAGCGGGGGGGCCTTCCGAACGCAGTATTTT,CAISTSGGAFRTQYF